This is a list of T cell receptor beta chains from one sample in a study. TCRdb analysed the 5' RACE reads with MiXCR anew, one entry per CDR3 protein. The sample has fewer than 65,000 distinct CDR3 sequences; about a fifth are singletons. Specimen: tumor-infiltrating Tregs sorted from the breast tumor. These receptor sequences come from a female donor with breast cancer. Both conserved end residues are part of each CDR3. The D gene is left open where the match is weak. A clone size is listed for some rows: how often the clone was seen (once, few, many), or a class if it is expanded.

V	J	D	size	DNA	CDR3
TRBV7-2	TRBJ2-2	TRBD1	few	TGTGCCAGCAGCTTAGGTGACAGGGCCGACGGGGAGCTGTTTTTT	CASSLGDRADGELFF
TRBV7-7	TRBJ2-6	TRBD1	many	TGTGCTAGCAGCTTAGAGGGGGCCGGGGCCAACGTCCTGACTTTC	CASSLEGAGANVLTF
TRBV5-1	TRBJ2-2	TRBD1	few	TGCGCCAGCAGCTTGCGGACAGGGAGAATGGGGGAGCTGTTTTTT	CASSLRTGRMGELFF
TRBV15	TRBJ2-3	TRBD2	NA	TGTGCCACCAGCAGAGAGGGAGGGGCAGATACGCAGTATTTT	CATSREGGADTQYF
TRBV6-5	TRBJ1-1	NA	once	TGTGCCAGCAGTAAGTTGGCGGGAGCTTTCTTT	CASSKLAGAFF
TRBV5-1	TRBJ2-1	NA	many	TGCGCCAGCAGCCTGGGATGGGATGAGCAGTTCTTC	CASSLGWDEQFF
TRBV11-2	TRBJ2-7	NA	NA	TGTGCCAGCAGTTCCACAGGGACACTAGGGGAGCAGTACTTC	CASSSTGTLGEQYF
TRBV12-3/TRBV12-4	TRBJ2-4	NA	NA	TGTGCCAGCAGGAACAGGGCGCTCCTTGCTCCCCCAAAAAACATTCAGTACTTC	CASRNRALLAPPKNIQYF
TRBV4-1	TRBJ2-1	NA	many	TGCGCCAGCAGCCAAGGGGCTCGCGGGGTTGACAATGAGCAGTTCTTC	CASSQGARGVDNEQFF
TRBV2	TRBJ1-2	NA	NA	TGTGCCAGCAGGGACGGCTCCCTTAACTATGGCTACACCTTC	CASRDGSLNYGYTF
TRBV5-1	TRBJ2-1	TRBD1	NA	TGCGCCAGCAGAAGACAGGGGGACTACAATGAGCAGTTCTTC	CASRRQGDYNEQFF
TRBV4-2	TRBJ2-7	TRBD2	NA	TGTGCCAGCAGCCAAGTACTAGGGACTAGCGGGAGCACCCATTACGAGCAGTACTTC	CASSQVLGTSGSTHYEQYF
TRBV4-1	TRBJ2-1	TRBD2	few	TGCGCCAGCAGCCACAGCGGGAGAGTAGGGTACAATGAGCAGTTCTTC	CASSHSGRVGYNEQFF
TRBV12-3/TRBV12-4	TRBJ2-3	NA	few	TGTGCCAGCAGGAGGACCCATACGCAGTATTTT	CASRRTHTQYF
TRBV12-3/TRBV12-4	TRBJ2-1	TRBD1	NA	TGTGCCAGCAGCGCCGTTTGGTGGGACAGTGACAATGAGCAGTTCTTC	CASSAVWWDSDNEQFF
TRBV6-2/TRBV6-3	TRBJ2-3	NA	few	TGTGCCAGCAGTTACCTAGACTCCACAGATACGCAGTATTTT	CASSYLDSTDTQYF
TRBV9	TRBJ2-3	NA	few	TGTGCCAGCAGCGTAGGGGCAGGCACGGGGGATACGCAGTATTTT	CASSVGAGTGDTQYF
TRBV5-1	TRBJ2-5	NA	medium-sized	TGCGCCAGCAGCTTCTCGAGGGGGGAGACCCAGTACTTC	CASSFSRGETQYF
TRBV28	TRBJ1-2	NA	NA	TGTGCCAGCACTTACCGGATTTTCTATGGCTACACCTTC	CASTYRIFYGYTF
TRBV5-1	TRBJ1-5	NA	many	TGCGCCAGCAGCTTGGGGCAGAGCAATCAGCCCCAGCATTTT	CASSLGQSNQPQHF
TRBV20-1	TRBJ2-7	TRBD2	NA	TGCAGTGCTATCCCTGCCACTAGCGGGGGGGCCTACGAGCAGTACTTC	CSAIPATSGGAYEQYF
TRBV9	TRBJ1-1	NA	few	TGTGCCAGCAGCTTAGGGTCTTGGAACACTGAAGCTTTCTTT	CASSLGSWNTEAFF
TRBV6-5	TRBJ1-1	TRBD1	many	TGTGCCAGCAGTAGGACAGGGTTGATGAACACTGAAGCTTTCTTT	CASSRTGLMNTEAFF
TRBV7-2	TRBJ2-7	TRBD1	many	TGTGCCAGCAGCCCCAGGGACAGGGGTTACGAGCAGTACTTC	CASSPRDRGYEQYF
TRBV10-3	TRBJ1-2	NA	few	TGTGCCACCACTGAGACTGGGATCTATGGCTACACCTTC	CATTETGIYGYTF
TRBV5-1	TRBJ2-2	NA	medium-sized	TGCGCCAGCAGCTTAGGTCAGAACACCGGGGAGCTGTTTTTT	CASSLGQNTGELFF
TRBV5-1	TRBJ1-4	NA	few	TGCGCCAGCAGCTCTCCGGGACAAGGGGAAAAACTGTTTTTT	CASSSPGQGEKLFF
TRBV12-3/TRBV12-4	TRBJ1-1	NA	NA	TGTGCCAGCAGTTTGTATAGGGACACTGAAGCTTTCTTT	CASSLYRDTEAFF
TRBV12-3/TRBV12-4	TRBJ2-2	NA	few	TGTGCCAGCAGTCAGGACAGGAACACCGGGGAGCTGTTTTTT	CASSQDRNTGELFF
TRBV7-2	TRBJ2-7	NA	NA	TGTGCCAGCAGCCCCCTTTTACAACTCTCCTACGAGCAGTACTTC	CASSPLLQLSYEQYF
TRBV20-1	TRBJ2-7	NA	few	TGCAGTGCTAGAGATGGGACACTCCCCTACGAGCAGTACTTC	CSARDGTLPYEQYF
TRBV15	TRBJ1-6	NA	NA	TGTGCCACCCAGGTTCGACGGAATTCACCCCTCCACTTT	CATQVRRNSPLHF
TRBV7-9	TRBJ1-2	NA	many	TGTGCCAGCAGCTTAGACATCGATGGCTACACCTTC	CASSLDIDGYTF
TRBV20-1	TRBJ2-2	NA	NA	TGCAGTGCTAGAGGGAGCAAGCCCGGGGAGCTGGTTTTT	CSARGSKPGELVF
TRBV29-1	TRBJ2-4	NA	NA	TGCAGCTTTGTACCGGGCGGGATTGCTGACATTCAGTACTTC	CSFVPGGIADIQYF
TRBV5-5	TRBJ2-7	TRBD1	NA	TGTGCCAGCAGCTGGGGACGGGACAGGGTTTCCTACGAGCAGTACTTC	CASSWGRDRVSYEQYF
TRBV19	TRBJ1-5	TRBD1	NA	TGTGCCAGTAGTACCATACAGGGGGCGGATCAGCCCCAGCATTTT	CASSTIQGADQPQHF
TRBV9	TRBJ2-6	NA	few	TGTGCCAGCAGCGCCCGAGGGGACTCTGGGGCCAACGTCCTGACTTTC	CASSARGDSGANVLTF
TRBV20-1	TRBJ2-7	TRBD2	few	TGCAGTGCTTTTCCGGGACTAGCGGGAGTCAAGCAGTACTTC	CSAFPGLAGVKQYF
TRBV29-1	TRBJ1-1	TRBD1	few	TGCAGCGTGGGACAGGGGAGCACTGAAGCTTTCTTT	CSVGQGSTEAFF
TRBV10-3	TRBJ2-3	NA	NA	TGTGCCAGCAGTGAGTCGAAGGGTGGCTCAGATACGCAGTATTTT	CASSESKGGSDTQYF
TRBV9	TRBJ1-6	NA	few	TGTGCCAGCAGCGTAGCCGAGGGGCCAAATTCACCCCTCCACTTT	CASSVAEGPNSPLHF
TRBV5-1	TRBJ2-2	TRBD1	NA	TGCGCCAACAGCTTGGATCACTCCTTGGGACAGGGTAAAAACACCGGGGAGCTGTTTTTT	CANSLDHSLGQGKNTGELFF
TRBV20-1	TRBJ1-1	NA	few	TGCAGTGCTAGAGTAGATGAAGGGCTCAGGGGAGCTTTCTTT	CSARVDEGLRGAFF
TRBV6-1	TRBJ1-5	NA	NA	TGTGCCAGCACCGGCGGCCCCATGGGGCAGCCCCAGCATTTT	CASTGGPMGQPQHF
TRBV10-3	TRBJ2-7	NA	many	TGTGCCATCAGTTCGGTTCAATACGAGCAGTACTTC	CAISSVQYEQYF
TRBV4-1	TRBJ2-1	NA	NA	TGCGCCAGCAGCCAGCCCCTAAGGGGTCATGAGCAGTTCTTC	CASSQPLRGHEQFF
TRBV5-1	TRBJ2-2	TRBD1	few	TGCGCCAGCAAGTTTAGGACAGGGAACACCGGGGAGCTGTTTTTT	CASKFRTGNTGELFF
TRBV28	TRBJ2-7	NA	few	TGTGCCAGCAGTTTTCGGATGATAGGGGGGACCTACGAGCAGTACTTC	CASSFRMIGGTYEQYF
TRBV7-2	TRBJ1-2	TRBD1	NA	TGTGCCAGCAGCAATATCCCAGGGGGCCTCTATGGCTACACCTTC	CASSNIPGGLYGYTF
TRBV29-1	TRBJ2-7	TRBD1	NA	TGCAGCGTTTCCCACAGGGGTAAGGGCGAGCAGTACTTC	CSVSHRGKGEQYF
TRBV25-1	TRBJ2-3	TRBD2	few	TGTGCCAGCAGTGATATGGGCGGGAGGGCCACAGATACGCAGTATTTT	CASSDMGGRATDTQYF
TRBV5-1	TRBJ2-7	TRBD1	NA	TGCGCTAGCACCGAACAGGGGGCTGGCTACGAGCAGTACTTC	CASTEQGAGYEQYF
TRBV4-1	TRBJ1-1	NA	NA	TGCGCCAGCAGCCTTATACCAAGGACCACCTTGAACACTGAAGCTTTCTTT	CASSLIPRTTLNTEAFF
TRBV5-1	TRBJ2-1	NA	many	TGCGCCAGCAGTTCCGACGGACAGCGCAATGAGCAGTTCTTC	CASSSDGQRNEQFF